The rows below give T cell receptor beta chains drawn from one sample of a study of blood T cell repertoires in COVID-19. The assay was immunoSEQ multiplex PCR, and TCRdb's table has in-frame clones only and misses some. The repertoire has some 270,000 clones, around nine tenths of them found once; the top ten carry roughly 8%. The specimen was peripheral blood. The receptors derive from a man aged 40-49 years with active or convalescent COVID-19. Both conserved end residues are part of each CDR3. D genes are given only for firm matches. A clone size is listed for some rows: how often the clone was seen (once, few, many), or a class if it is expanded.

j_call: TRBJ1-1; clone_size: .; d_call: .; v_call: TRBV24-1; cdr3_aa: CATSYKAEAFF; cdr3_nt: TGTGCCACCAGTTACAAAGCTGAAGCTTTCTTT
j_call: TRBJ2-7; clone_size: .; d_call: TRBD2; v_call: TRBV7-6; cdr3_aa: CASSPSPGTIYEQYF; cdr3_nt: TGTGCCAGCAGCCCCTCCCCAGGGACTATTTACGAGCAGTACTTC
j_call: TRBJ1-2; clone_size: .; d_call: .; v_call: TRBV9; cdr3_aa: CASSIRSRTEPHF; cdr3_nt: TGTGCCAGCAGCATCCGCTCCCGGACAGAACCACACTTC
j_call: TRBJ1-2; clone_size: .; d_call: .; v_call: TRBV19; cdr3_aa: CASRDYGYTF; cdr3_nt: TGTGCCTCTCGGGACTATGGCTACACCTTC
j_call: TRBJ2-5; clone_size: once; d_call: .; v_call: TRBV30; cdr3_aa: CAWSWAQETQYF; cdr3_nt: TGTGCCTGGAGTTGGGCACAAGAGACCCAGTACTTC
j_call: TRBJ1-2; clone_size: .; d_call: .; v_call: TRBV10-3; cdr3_aa: CAISESTGDGYTF; cdr3_nt: TGTGCCATCAGTGAGTCGACTGGTGATGGCTACACCTTC
j_call: TRBJ1-2; clone_size: .; d_call: .; v_call: TRBV9; cdr3_aa: CASSVGQANYGYTF; cdr3_nt: TGTGCCAGCAGCGTAGGGCAGGCCAACTATGGCTACACCTTC
j_call: TRBJ1-1; clone_size: .; d_call: .; v_call: TRBV6-1; cdr3_aa: CASSEEAALNTEAFF; cdr3_nt: TGTGCCAGCAGTGAAGAAGCGGCCCTGAACACTGAAGCTTTCTTT
j_call: TRBJ2-7; clone_size: few; d_call: TRBD1; v_call: TRBV6-5; cdr3_aa: CASSMDRGHEQYF; cdr3_nt: TGTGCCAGCAGTATGGACAGGGGGCACGAGCAGTACTTC
j_call: TRBJ1-3; clone_size: .; d_call: .; v_call: TRBV19; cdr3_aa: CASSKGAGNTIYF; cdr3_nt: TGTGCCAGTAGTAAAGGGGCTGGAAACACCATATATTTT
j_call: TRBJ2-1; clone_size: .; d_call: .; v_call: TRBV5-1; cdr3_aa: CASSLTGSPGNEQFF; cdr3_nt: TGCGCCAGCAGCTTAACAGGCAGCCCGGGCAATGAGCAGTTCTTC
j_call: TRBJ2-1; clone_size: .; d_call: TRBD1; v_call: TRBV28; cdr3_aa: CASSGTGSLLLREQFF; cdr3_nt: TGTGCCAGCTCCGGGACAGGGTCCCTGCTCCTACGGGAGCAGTTCTTC
j_call: TRBJ2-7; clone_size: .; d_call: TRBD1; v_call: TRBV10-2; cdr3_aa: CASSEFGQGKSYEQYF; cdr3_nt: TGCGCCAGCAGTGAGTTCGGACAGGGGAAATCCTACGAGCAGTACTTC
j_call: TRBJ1-6; clone_size: .; d_call: TRBD1; v_call: TRBV6-5; cdr3_aa: CASSTGTAYNSPLHF; cdr3_nt: TGTGCCAGCAGTACTGGGACAGCCTATAATTCACCCCTCCACTTT
j_call: TRBJ1-1; clone_size: .; d_call: .; v_call: TRBV9; cdr3_aa: CASSVVQMNTEAFF; cdr3_nt: TGTGCCAGCAGCGTAGTTCAGATGAACACTGAAGCTTTCTTT
j_call: TRBJ1-1; clone_size: few; d_call: TRBD1; v_call: TRBV12-5; cdr3_aa: CASGLRQGRNTEAFF; cdr3_nt: TGTGCTAGTGGCCTCCGACAGGGACGGAACACTGAAGCTTTCTTT
j_call: TRBJ2-1; clone_size: .; d_call: .; v_call: TRBV29-1; cdr3_aa: CSVEGKGEDEQFF; cdr3_nt: TGCAGCGTTGAAGGGAAAGGTGAGGATGAGCAGTTCTTC
j_call: TRBJ1-5; clone_size: .; d_call: .; v_call: TRBV2; cdr3_aa: CASSAVRPQPQHF; cdr3_nt: TGTGCCAGCAGTGCTGTCAGGCCCCAGCCCCAGCATTTT
j_call: TRBJ1-4; clone_size: .; d_call: .; v_call: TRBV7-9; cdr3_aa: CASSQQSNEKLFF; cdr3_nt: TGTGCCAGCAGCCAACAGTCCAATGAAAAACTGTTTTTT
j_call: TRBJ1-1; clone_size: .; d_call: .; v_call: TRBV14; cdr3_aa: CASSQVLVGEAFF; cdr3_nt: TGTGCCAGCAGCCAAGTTTTAGTTGGTGAAGCTTTCTTT
j_call: TRBJ1-5; clone_size: few; d_call: TRBD1; v_call: TRBV12-5; cdr3_aa: CASGGQGAWNQPQHF; cdr3_nt: TGTGCTAGTGGTGGACAGGGGGCTTGGAATCAGCCCCAGCATTTT
j_call: TRBJ2-1; clone_size: .; d_call: .; v_call: TRBV6-6; cdr3_aa: CASSHYRVGEQFF; cdr3_nt: TGTGCCAGCAGTCATTACAGGGTTGGTGAGCAGTTCTTC
j_call: TRBJ1-2; clone_size: .; d_call: TRBD1; v_call: TRBV6-5; cdr3_aa: CASRPGAGGGGYTF; cdr3_nt: TGTGCCAGCAGACCCGGGGCAGGGGGCGGGGGCTACACCTTC
j_call: TRBJ2-2; clone_size: .; d_call: .; v_call: TRBV3-1/TRBV3-2; cdr3_aa: CASSRGDTGELFF; cdr3_nt: TGTGCCAGCAGCCGGGGGGACACCGGGGAGCTGTTTTTT
j_call: TRBJ1-3; clone_size: .; d_call: TRBD1; v_call: TRBV9; cdr3_aa: CASSKRDRGAGNTIYF; cdr3_nt: TGTGCCAGCAGCAAACGGGACAGGGGAGCTGGAAACACCATATATTTT
j_call: TRBJ2-3; clone_size: .; d_call: TRBD1; v_call: TRBV6-5; cdr3_aa: CASSLQGTDTQYF; cdr3_nt: TGTGCCAGCAGTCTACAGGGGACAGATACGCAGTATTTT
j_call: TRBJ2-1; clone_size: .; d_call: TRBD1; v_call: TRBV5-1; cdr3_aa: CASSLAGTVYNEQFF; cdr3_nt: TGCGCCAGCAGCTTAGCCGGGACAGTTTACAATGAGCAGTTCTTC
j_call: TRBJ2-5; clone_size: .; d_call: TRBD1; v_call: TRBV19; cdr3_aa: CASSIRDRGLKETQYF; cdr3_nt: TGTGCCAGTAGTATTAGGGACAGGGGGCTGAAGGAGACCCAGTACTTC